This T cell receptor (beta chain) was observed in a study of tumor and adjacent non-tumor tissue in lung cancer (dated by TCRdb to 2017 to 2018). For context, the study as a whole: Of the cohort, eleven to twelve patients had adenocarcinoma, 2 had squamous cell carcinoma and 1 had small cell lung cancer. Among the approximately 15 patients, ages ranged from about 30 to 80 years, about 10 were men and 5 were women, and disease was TNM stage I to III. Sequencing produced about 130,000,000 productive TCRbeta reads in total, an average of approximately 4.5 million reads per sample. Using bulk TCRbeta repertoires from some 15 lung cancer patients, the study set lung tumor tissue side by side with matched distant non-tumor lung tissue. For each patient, one tumor sample and one normal lung sample were taken, giving thirty paired specimens that underwent TCRbeta CDR3 sequencing. Results and caveats for the whole study, not just this receptor: TCR diversity was significantly higher in younger patients, and greater tumor TCR diversity was associated with shorter overall survival and shorter disease-free survival. Because peripheral blood was not sequenced, the blood TCRbeta repertoires of the lung cancer patients in the study went unexamined. The top 100 clones accounted for a significantly larger cumulative portion of the repertoire in normal lung than in tumor tissue. Tumor tissue showed significantly higher TCR diversity (inverse Simpson) than normal lung tissue, at roughly 390 vs 170 (P = 0.0075, Mann-Whitney U test). Neither the sequencing platform nor unique molecular identifiers are named or mentioned anywhere in the methods. Only about 15 patients were included in the cohort, and the need for larger samples and more detailed clinical data was noted by the authors.

From the germline V gene (reference sequence), CDR1 is SGHNT and CDR2 is YYREEE. Reading from cysteine to phenylalanine, the CDR3 counts 17 amino acids. The only DNA kept is the CDR3, 51 bases in frame from the first base. V lost 4 bases and J lost 10 bases, and the count of bases not matched to a germline gene is 14. This clonotype was recorded at least ten times. Its recognized antigen is unknown. No base-level quality is on record; no much larger clone is a single base apart. Library prep was done by multiplex PCR. These reads were obtained on an Illumina HiSeq 2500. TCRbeta libraries were built by three rounds of nested PCR using primers (Table S4), following protocols modified from ARM-PCR. Before sequencing, PCR products in the 200-500 bp range were cut out of the gel and cleaned up using the QIAquick gel extraction kit. The original methods were these. Reads were cleaned using Trimmomatic, were merged into complete CDR3 sequences using FLASH, and were assigned to V(D)J germline segments using MiTCR. Clonal diversity was computed as the inverse Simpson's index with VDJtools. Productive reads were defined as in-frame sequences without a premature stop codon. Through fastp at Q25 and MiXCR, TCRdb rebuilt clones from the public reads, retaining in-frame beta chains. Entries that share a CDR3 protein sequence are merged under the most common genes and DNA. None of the V and J calls come from the authors' own analysis; TCRdb made them. The sample table holds some 93,000 distinct CDR3 sequences, of which 65% to 75% were seen once. The ten largest clones represent around 16% of the sample.

RNA was isolated from bulk unsorted tissue, and RNA quality was assessed with a NanoDrop ND-1000 and an Agilent 2100. The donors were newly diagnosed lung cancer patients admitted for thoracic surgery in China from August to November 2014 who had not received prior chemotherapy. Patients with previous radiotherapy or chemotherapy, or with another concurrent cancer, were excluded from the study. Surgical tissue pieces of 1-2 cm3 were preserved in RNAlater solution and were kept at -80 degrees C until use. What was sequenced was lung tumor tissue. The receptor's source is a man aged 55 to 70 with non-small cell lung cancer. The sequence is built from TRBV5-4 and TRBJ2-3, and TRBD2 aligns with 14 junction nucleotides. In nucleotide form, the sequence is TGTGCCAGCAGCCTAAGGGGACTAGCGGGGGCCCACGGGGCGCAGTATTTT. It translates to CASSLRGLAGAHGAQYF.